A selection of T cell receptor beta chains follows, all from one sample in a study of T cell changes during pregnancy in multiple sclerosis. Clones were sequenced by immunoSEQ multiplex PCR, and TCRdb holds only the in-frame ones, with some missing. The sample has 40,000 or so clones, roughly nine tenths seen once. The sample here was CD4+ T cells from peripheral blood mononuclear cells, taken in the first trimester of pregnancy. The receptors stem from a female donor with multiple sclerosis, enrolled in a pregnancy study. Each CDR3 is given with its conserved first and last residue. A D gene is named only where the DNA matches it firmly. Not all rows give a size; the values are once, few, many and, for expanded clones, a class.

D	V	J	size	DNA	CDR3
.	TRBV10-1	TRBJ2-5	.	TGCGCCAGCAGTGAGTCGTTCGGAGAGACCCAGTACTTC	CASSESFGETQYF
.	TRBV4-3	TRBJ2-2	.	TGCGCCAGCAGCCAAAACTACGGCGTTACGAACACCGGGGAGCTGTTTTTT	CASSQNYGVTNTGELFF
.	TRBV10-3	TRBJ2-7	.	TGTGCCATCAGTGAGTCGAGAGGGGGTTTAGGGCGAGGGAAGGGCGAGCAGTACTTC	CAISESRGGLGRGKGEQYF
.	TRBV7-9	TRBJ1-2	.	TGTGCCAGCAGCTCAGAAAACTATGGCTACACCTTC	CASSSENYGYTF
.	TRBV4-3	TRBJ2-7	once	TGCGCCAGCAGCCAAGGTGGGGAGAAAGCGGTTCCCAGCTCCTACGAGCAGTACTTC	CASSQGGEKAVPSSYEQYF
.	TRBV2	TRBJ2-7	.	TGTGCCAGCAGTCAGGTCTACGAGCAGTACTTC	CASSQVYEQYF
.	TRBV5-4	TRBJ2-2	.	TGTGCCAGCAGCTTCGCGGGGGCGGCCGGGGAGCTGTTTTTT	CASSFAGAAGELFF
TRBD2	TRBV30	TRBJ2-3	.	TGTGCCTGGAGAAGGGTTTCGGCGGGAGGGCCCAGAGATACGCAGTATTTT	CAWRRVSAGGPRDTQYF
TRBD2	TRBV5-1	TRBJ2-1	.	TGCGCCAGCACTGGACTAGCGGGAGAGGTTGAGCAGTTCTTC	CASTGLAGEVEQFF
.	TRBV5-1	TRBJ2-7	.	TGCGCCAGCAGCCCGACCGGGACAACCTACGAGCAGTACTTC	CASSPTGTTYEQYF
TRBD1	TRBV2	TRBJ1-4	.	TGTGCCAGCAGGGAGGGACAGGGGCCGAATGAAAAACTGTTTTTT	CASREGQGPNEKLFF